The 11 T cell receptor beta chains below all came from one sample that was sequenced in a study of response to subunit inactivated influenza vaccine. One entry per CDR3 protein, called by TCRdb with MiXCR from the RT-PCR reads. This table has around 580,000 distinct CDR3 sequences, 12% appearing once. The sample consisted of PBMCs from blood, taken on the day of vaccination. The receptors were gathered from a man in his fifties or sixties who received an inactivated influenza vaccine.

This clonotype has a handful of counts. The V gene is TRBV6-2 or TRBV6-3, the J gene TRBJ2-4, with no clear D. V was pared by 0 bases and J by 1 base, with 13 bases between. The germline gives CDR1 MNHEY, CDR2 SVGEGT. CDR3 length: 17 amino acids. CDR3 sequence (DNA): TGTGCCAGCAGTTACTCGATACGGATATCGGCCAAAAACATTCAGTACTTC. Translating gives CASSYSIRISAKNIQYF.

This chain links TRBV7-6 with TRBJ2-5, with D uncertain. V was clipped by 2 bases and J by 4 bases, with 11 bases between them. Germline V gene data show CDR1 as SGHVS and CDR2 as FNYEAQ. This CDR3 contains 14 residues. The CDR3 loop is CASSLWTGGETQYF. The CDR3 DNA reads TGTGCCAGCAGCTTATGGACGGGCGGAGAGACCCAGTACTTC.

This clonotype was observed at least ten times. V usage is TRBV28 and J usage is TRBJ2-7; a weak D match, TRBD1 (5 bases). This CDR3 has 12 residues. Per germline, CDR1 MDHEN and CDR2 SYDVKM. Trimming took 6 bases from V and 2 from J, leaving 8 bases between them. The CDR3 region has the DNA TGTGCCAGCAGCTTAGGGGCCTACGAGCAGTACTTC. Amino acid sequence: CASSLGAYEQYF.

This clonotype is medium-sized by share. J is TRBJ2-2 and V is TRBV24-1; no firm D call. This CDR3 region has 15 residues. Germline-derived CDR1 and CDR2 are KGHDR and SFDVKD. Trimming removed 10 bases from V and 2 bases from J, with 16 bases in between. The CDR3 spells CATGREGPNTGELFF. The CDR3 bases are TGTGCCACAGGCCGAGAAGGGCCCAACACCGGGGAGCTGTTTTTT.

This clonotype was seen more than once but under ten times. This chain connects TRBV9 to TRBJ2-1; 9 positions agree with TRBD2. The CDR3 extends over 19 amino acids. In germline, CDR1 is SGDLS, CDR2 YYNGEE. With V trimmed by 0 bases and J by 4 bases, 14 bases remained unmatched. The CDR3 loop is CASSVGSGRGWDIYNEQFF. The CDR3 coding sequence is TGTGCCAGCAGCGTAGGTAGCGGGAGAGGTTGGGATATATACAATGAGCAGTTCTTC.

This clonotype occurred a few times. The V call is TRBV20-1, the J call TRBJ2-3; D is undetermined. The CDR3 sequence is 12 residues long. The germline V gene encodes CDR1 DFQATT and CDR2 SNEGSKA (reference sequence). Between the trimmed V and J ends, which lost 5 bases and 2 bases, there was a span of 8 bases. CDR3 sequence (DNA): TGCAGTGCTGAGATAGACACAGATACGCAGTATTTT. Translating gives CSAEIDTDTQYF.

This clonotype was seen a handful of times. This CDR3 reads CASSPPGVAGYTEAFF. The CDR3 DNA reads as TGTGCCAGCAGCCCTCCCGGGGTGGCGGGGTACACTGAAGCTTTCTTT. The rearrangement links TRBV9 to TRBJ1-1; the D is unclear. This CDR3 region has 16 residues. Germline V CDR1 and CDR2: SGDLS, YYNGEE. V lost 4 bases and J 3 bases, leaving 19 bases between the germline ends.

The J gene is TRBJ2-1, the V gene TRBV3-1, with 14 nucleotides matching TRBD2. Germline V gene sequence: CDR1 LGHDT, CDR2 YNNKEL (reference sequence). V lost 0 bases, J lost 10 bases, and 17 bases stayed unmatched. This CDR3 contains 20 residues. In DNA, the CDR3 is TGTGCCAGCAGCCAAGATGTTCGAAGGTGGACTAGCGGGAGGACAGGGGAGCAGTTCTTC. The encoded protein is CASSQDVRRWTSGRTGEQFF.

This sequence joins TRBV20-1 and TRBJ2-2, with D perhaps matching TRBD1 (5 bases). This CDR3 comprises 17 residues. Germline V gene data show CDR1 as DFQATT and CDR2 as SNEGSKA (reference sequence). V was trimmed by 1 base and J by 0 bases, leaving 15 bases between them. CDR3 protein: CSARGKTGASNTGELFF. DNA for the CDR3: TGCAGTGCTAGAGGAAAAACAGGAGCTTCGAACACCGGGGAGCTGTTTTTT.

DNA for the CDR3: TGCAGTGCTAGAGATGGGACAGGGCTTTCTGGAAACACCATATATTTT. Its translation: CSARDGTGLSGNTIYF. V usage is TRBV20-1 and J usage is TRBJ1-3, with 9 bases identical to TRBD1. The CDR3 spans 16 residues. Germline trimming cut 0 bases from V and 1 base from J; bases unmatched to any gene: 4. Germline V lookup: CDR1 DFQATT, CDR2 SNEGSKA (reference sequence).

This clonotype was detected many times. V usage is TRBV4-2 and J usage is TRBJ2-7; the D gene could be TRBD1 or TRBD2 (5 bases each). The germline V gene encodes CDR1 LGHNA and CDR2 YNFKEQ. The CDR3 covers 15 residues. V was clipped by 0 bases and J by 0 bases, with 9 bases between them. The CDR3 DNA is TGTGCCAGCAGCCAAGATAGTGGGACCTCCTACGAGCAGTACTTC. Amino acid sequence: CASSQDSGTSYEQYF.